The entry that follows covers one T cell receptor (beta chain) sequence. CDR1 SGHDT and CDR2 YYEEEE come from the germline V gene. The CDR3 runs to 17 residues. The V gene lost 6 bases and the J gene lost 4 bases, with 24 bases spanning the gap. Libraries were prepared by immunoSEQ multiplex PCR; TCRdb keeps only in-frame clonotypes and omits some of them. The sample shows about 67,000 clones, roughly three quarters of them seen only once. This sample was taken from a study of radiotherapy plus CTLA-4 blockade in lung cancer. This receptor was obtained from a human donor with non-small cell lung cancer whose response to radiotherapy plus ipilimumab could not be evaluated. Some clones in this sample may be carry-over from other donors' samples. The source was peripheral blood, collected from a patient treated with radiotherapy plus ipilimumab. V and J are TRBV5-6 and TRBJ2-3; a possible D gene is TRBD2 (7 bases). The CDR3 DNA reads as TGTGCCAGCAACCCTGGTACGGGGGGCCGGGGCGCAGATACGCAGTATTTT. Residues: CASNPGTGGRGADTQYF.